These 28 T cell receptor beta chains were sequenced from one sample in a study of CD8 T cells in Susac syndrome. Reverse transcription used about 0.5 to 1 ug RNA and random hexamers. TCRdb recomputed calls from the immunoSEQ multiplex PCR reads with MiXCR, one row per CDR3 protein. Of 150,000 to 200,000 distinct CDR3 sequences in the sample, approximately 94% were seen once. The sequencing sample was made of CD4+ T cells from PBMCs. The receptor source for this set is a human donor with multiple sclerosis.

The chain recombines TRBV7-9 with TRBJ2-7, with 8 nucleotides matching TRBD1. After removal of 2 bases from V and 4 bases from J, the junction contained 7 bases not matched to a gene. The CDR3 covers 15 residues. Germline V gene lookup returns CDR1 SEHNR and CDR2 FQNEAQ (reference sequence). CDR3 in amino acids: CASSLLGQGKYEQYF. The CDR3 bases are TGTGCCAGCAGCTTACTTGGACAGGGTAAATACGAGCAGTACTTC.

The V call is TRBV5-1, the J call TRBJ1-2; D is uncertain. Germline values: CDR1 SGHRS, CDR2 YFSETQ. The CDR3 covers 14 residues. The V gene lost 0 bases and the J gene lost 6 bases, with 12 bases spanning the gap. The CDR3 here is CASSLAGFQHGYTF. CDR3 nucleotide sequence: TGCGCCAGCAGCTTGGCCGGTTTTCAGCATGGCTACACCTTC.

The rearrangement links TRBV7-3 to TRBJ2-6; tentatively, D is TRBD1 (5 bases). This CDR3 is built from 19 residues. V was cut by 1 base and J by 0 bases, with 16 bases left in between. Germline CDR1 is SGHTA and CDR2 is FQGTGA. CDR3 coding DNA: TGTGCCAGCAGCTTAAGGGGCGGACACTTCTCCTCTGGGGCCAACGTCCTGACTTTC. This codes for CASSLRGGHFSSGANVLTF.

V usage is TRBV5-4 and J usage is TRBJ2-5; 7 positions agree with TRBD2. This CDR3 has 13 amino acids. Trimming removed 5 bases from V and 4 bases from J; junction bases left unmatched: 5. CDR1 SGHNT and CDR2 YYREEE come from the germline V gene (reference sequence). The CDR3 spells CASSTTGGETQYF. DNA of the CDR3: TGTGCCAGCAGTACTACGGGAGGAGAGACCCAGTACTTC.

The CDR3 reads CASSFTRGSNQPQHF. CDR3 sequence (DNA): TGTGCCAGCAGCTTTACAAGGGGCTCCAATCAGCCCCAGCATTTT. The J gene is TRBJ1-5, the V gene TRBV7-8; a possible D gene is TRBD1 (5 bases). Germline lookup yields CDR1 SGHVS and CDR2 FQNEAQ. V lost 3 bases, J lost 3 bases, and 12 bases lay in between. CDR3 size: 15 residues.

This clonotype appeared a few times. The chain has TRBV7-9 and TRBJ2-7; 7 bases agree with TRBD2. With 4 bases clipped from V and 6 bases from J, the junction kept 12 bases outside the gene matches. This CDR3 contains 15 residues. CDR1 SEHNR and CDR2 FQNEAQ come from the germline V gene (reference sequence). The CDR3 region has the DNA TGTGCCAGCAGCTCCCTGAGCGCGGGAGAGACCGAGCAGTACTTC. Translating gives CASSSLSAGETEQYF.

The chain employs TRBV6-2 or TRBV6-3 and TRBJ1-2; no clear D gene. The CDR3 runs 17 residues. Germline lookup yields CDR1 MNHEY and CDR2 SVGEGT. V was clipped by 1 base and J by 4 bases, with 19 bases between them. CDR3 residues: CASSYLAVAISTYGYTF. CDR3 bases: TGTGCCAGCAGTTACTTAGCGGTAGCGATTTCAACCTATGGCTACACCTTC.

The CDR3 DNA sequence: TGTGCCTGCGGACTAGCAAGCACAGATACGCAGTATTTT. Protein: CACGLASTDTQYF. J is TRBJ2-3 and V is TRBV7-9; TRBD2 agrees at 8 bases. CDR1 SEHNR and CDR2 FQNEAQ come from the germline V gene (reference sequence). This CDR3 region has 13 residues. V trimming: 11 bases; J trimming: 0 bases; junction bases outside the gene matches: 4. Using reference TRBV7-9 and TRBJ2-3 for the parts outside the CDR3, the full variable domain is DTGVSQNPRHKITKRGQNVTFRCDPISEHNRLYWYRQTLGQGPEFLTYFQNEAQLEKSRLLSDRFSAERPKGSFSTLEIQRTEQGDSAMYLCACGLASTDTQYFGPGTRLTVL.

This chain uses TRBV7-2 with TRBJ2-1, with D tentatively TRBD2 (6 bases). Trimming left V 6 bases short and J 9 bases short, with 12 bases between. Germline V lookup: CDR1 SGHTA, CDR2 FQGNSA. The length of the CDR3 is 12 residues. The CDR3 bases are TGTGCCAGCAGATCTAGCGTGGGTGAGCAGTTCTTC. It yields the protein CASRSSVGEQFF.

The chain's CDR3 is CASSALTSTDTQYF. CDR3 coding DNA: TGTGCCAGCAGCGCCCTCACTAGCACAGATACGCAGTATTTT. The chain couples TRBV9 to TRBJ2-3; D not certain. Germline V gene data show CDR1 as SGDLS and CDR2 as YYNGEE. V lost 3 bases and J 0 bases, leaving 8 bases between the germline ends. This CDR3 has 14 amino acids.

The chain employs TRBV29-1 and TRBJ2-1; 10 bases fit TRBD2. V lost 8 bases to trimming and J lost 10 bases; unmatched junction nucleotides: 11. Germline-derived CDR1 and CDR2 are SQVTM and ANQGSEA. The CDR3 has 13 amino acids. The CDR3: CSFGASGRAEQFF. The CDR3 DNA sequence: TGCAGCTTTGGGGCTAGCGGGAGAGCGGAGCAGTTCTTC.

CDR3 nucleotides: TGTGCCAGCAGCCGCCTAGGGGACTCGACTGAAGCTTTCTTT. This translates into CASSRLGDSTEAFF. V gene TRBV14 combines with J gene TRBJ1-1; a possible D gene is TRBD1 (5 bases). This CDR3 has 14 amino acids. With 4 bases removed from V and 5 bases from J, the gap between germline ends came to 14 bases. The V gene's germline CDR1 is SGHDN and CDR2 FVKESK.

This clonotype was counted a single time. The chain employs TRBV7-9 and TRBJ2-6; D is unresolved. The CDR3 is made up of 15 amino acids. Trimming removed 8 bases at V and 1 base at J, with 12 bases between. CDR1 and CDR2 from the germline V gene are SEHNR and FQNEAQ (reference sequence). The CDR3 region is CASAPPGSGANVLTF. The DNA of the CDR3 is TGTGCCAGCGCCCCCCCCGGGTCTGGGGCCAACGTCCTGACTTTC.

The chain carries TRBV12-3 or TRBV12-4 and TRBJ1-2; TRBD1 is a possible D gene (5 bases). Trimming removed 6 bases at V and 0 bases at J, with 17 bases between. This CDR3 has 16 amino acids. The CDR3, as DNA: TGTGCCAGCAGCTCCGGGGGGGGGTCACCTAACTATGGCTACACCTTC. Translating gives CASSSGGGSPNYGYTF.

This clonotype was detected a few times. This chain connects TRBV18 to TRBJ2-5; D remains ambiguous. Per the germline V gene, CDR1 is KGHSH and CDR2 is LQKENI. Trimming removed 2 bases at V and 2 bases at J, with 6 bases between. The CDR3 consists of 13 residues. CDR3 amino acids: CASSPTSQETQYF. The CDR3 nucleotides read TGTGCCAGCTCACCAACCAGTCAAGAGACCCAGTACTTC.

The gene calls are TRBV27 and TRBJ2-2; possibly TRBD1 for D (6 bases). Germline V lookup: CDR1 MNHEY, CDR2 SMNVEV (reference sequence). V lost 1 base to trimming and J lost 2 bases, with 11 bases between them. The CDR3 is made up of 16 amino acids. CDR3 amino acids: CASSLLQGINTGELFF. The CDR3 DNA reads TGTGCCAGCAGTTTATTGCAGGGGATCAACACCGGGGAGCTGTTTTTT.

The genes are TRBV28 and TRBJ2-1; 9 bases line up with TRBD1. Germline V gene data show CDR1 as MDHEN and CDR2 as SYDVKM. This CDR3 spans 15 amino acids. V lost 6 bases, J lost 10 bases, and 13 bases stayed unmatched. The CDR3 bases are TGTGCCAGCAGCCGAACCGGGACAGGGCGTGCCGAGCAGTTCTTC. Its protein product is CASSRTGTGRAEQFF.

V gene TRBV18 combines with J gene TRBJ2-6, with D perhaps TRBD1 (6 bases). V was cut by 4 bases and J by 0 bases, with 13 bases left in between. Germline V gene data show CDR1 as KGHSH and CDR2 as LQKENI. The CDR3 sequence is 17 residues long. The CDR3 DNA reads TGTGCCAGCTCACGTCCGGGACAAAGCTCTGGGGCCAACGTCCTGACTTTC. This encodes CASSRPGQSSGANVLTF.

The chain carries TRBV6-6 and TRBJ2-3; no clear D. Germline CDR1 is MNHNY and CDR2 is SVGAGI (reference sequence). The CDR3 length is 14 residues. Trimming left V 2 bases short and J 6 bases short, with 12 bases between. This chain's CDR3 is CASSYRFRVDTQYF. The CDR3 DNA reads as TGTGCCAGCAGTTACCGCTTTAGGGTGGATACGCAGTATTTT.

V is TRBV6-5 and J is TRBJ1-5; D remains ambiguous. The CDR3 has 14 amino acids. Germline V CDR1 and CDR2: MNHEY, SVGAGI. V was cut by 6 bases and J by 0 bases, with 9 bases left in between. CDR3 in amino acids: CASSRHYSNQPQHF. The CDR3 coding sequence is TGTGCCAGCAGCCGACATTATAGCAATCAGCCCCAGCATTTT.

The chain combines TRBV4-1 with TRBJ2-5, with D perhaps matching TRBD1 (6 bases). From germline, CDR1 is MGHRA and CDR2 YSYEKL. The CDR3 loop spans 18 amino acids. V lost 3 bases and J 4 bases, leaving 24 bases between the germline ends. DNA for the CDR3: TGCGCCAGCAGCCATCATCCCCTTATAGACAGGCCAGGAGAGACCCAGTACTTC. Translating it yields CASSHHPLIDRPGETQYF.

The rearrangement links TRBV27 to TRBJ1-1, with D tentatively TRBD1 (6 bases). In germline, CDR1 is MNHEY, CDR2 SMNVEV (reference sequence). Trimming stripped 2 bases from V and 3 bases from J, with 7 bases between. The CDR3 extends over 13 amino acids. This CDR3 is CASSLNRDTEAFF. The CDR3 DNA reads as TGTGCCAGCAGTTTAAACAGGGACACTGAAGCTTTCTTT.

The gene calls are TRBV6-2 or TRBV6-3 and TRBJ2-7; no clear D gene. Looked up from germline, CDR1 is MNHEY and CDR2 is SVGEGT. V lost 6 bases to trimming and J lost 4 bases, with 10 bases between them. This CDR3 has 12 amino acids. CDR3: CASRDHSYEQYF. The CDR3 region has the DNA TGTGCCAGCAGGGATCATAGTTACGAGCAGTACTTC.

This sequence joins TRBV6-1 and TRBJ1-4, with D possibly matching TRBD1 (6 bases). The V gene lost 6 bases and the J gene lost 0 bases, with 17 bases spanning the gap. The CDR3 contains 17 residues. Germline CDR1 is MNHNS and CDR2 is SASEGT. CDR3 coding DNA: TGTGCCAGCAGAAGGACAGCGAAGAGCGCAACTAATGAAAAACTGTTTTTT. Amino acids: CASRRTAKSATNEKLFF.

This chain connects TRBV19 to TRBJ1-2, with 7 bases aligning to TRBD1. CDR3 size: 14 residues. The V gene end was trimmed by 3 bases and the J gene end by 8 bases; junction bases not matched to a gene: 9. Germline loops: CDR1 LNHDA, CDR2 SQIVND (reference sequence). In DNA, the CDR3 is TGTGCCAGTAGTATTGGGGACAGAGAAGAGGGCTACACCTTC. The encoded protein is CASSIGDREEGYTF.

This clonotype has only one observation. The chain employs TRBV15 and TRBJ2-1; the match to TRBD2 covers 7 bases. CDR3 size: 15 residues. Germline assignment: CDR1 LNHNV and CDR2 YYDKDF (reference sequence). The V gene end was trimmed by 6 bases and the J gene end by 5 bases; junction bases not matched to a gene: 10. CDR3 residues: CATRLSGIRNNEQFF. The CDR3 bases are TGTGCCACCAGATTGAGCGGGATCAGGAACAATGAGCAGTTCTTC.

CDR3 residues: CASSEGGTAQETQYF. The CDR3 DNA reads as TGTGCCAGCAGTGAAGGGGGGACAGCCCAAGAGACCCAGTACTTC. The J gene is TRBJ2-5, the V gene TRBV2, with 7 bases that match TRBD1. The CDR3 totals 15 residues. Trimming cost V 1 base and J 1 base; bases outside gene matches: 3. The germline gives CDR1 SNHLY, CDR2 FYNNEI.

The chain links TRBV5-1 to TRBJ1-1; D is uncertain. The V end was cut by 2 bases, the J end by 3 bases, with 14 bases between. Germline V CDR1 and CDR2: SGHRS, YFSETQ. The CDR3 is 15 residues long. The CDR3 protein is CASSLGGRVDTEAFF. The CDR3 coding sequence is TGCGCCAGCAGCTTAGGCGGGAGGGTGGACACTGAAGCTTTCTTT.